These 27 T cell receptor beta chains were all obtained from the same sample, sequenced in a study of T cells in Graves' hyperthyroidism and ophthalmopathy. Amplification yielded TCR beta CDR3 regions, with RNA transcripts as the source. The HTBI primer set was used in a first-round RT-PCR of the TCR CDR3. TCRdb reanalysed the multiplex PCR reads using MiXCR and keeps one entry per CDR3 protein. The data contain 640,000 or so distinct CDR3 sequences, approximately 15% of them singletons. Sequencing input: blood. Receptors were obtained from a woman aged 18-35 years with Graves' ophthalmopathy.

The CDR3 DNA follows: TGTGCCAGCAGTCCCGGGACTAGTTACACCGGGGAGCTGTTTTTT. Translated: CASSPGTSYTGELFF. The V and J genes are TRBV6-1 and TRBJ2-2; 8 nucleotides agree with TRBD2. V dropped 5 bases and J dropped 3; count of bases not matched to a gene: 5. Germline CDR1 MNHNS, CDR2 SASEGT. The CDR3 has 15 residues.

There are many counts of this clonotype. The V gene is TRBV6-5, the J gene TRBJ2-4; TRBD1 aligns across 8 bases. The CDR3 covers 17 residues. V lost 0 bases to trimming and J lost 3 bases; unmatched junction nucleotides: 7. Germline CDR1 and CDR2: MNHEY and SVGAGI. In DNA form, the CDR3 reads TGTGCCAGCAGTTACTCGTTCAGGGGACAGGACAAAAACATTCAGTACTTC. As protein: CASSYSFRGQDKNIQYF.

V and J are TRBV10-3 and TRBJ1-6, with a possible D match to TRBD1 (6 bases). Germline V gives CDR1 ENHRY, CDR2 SYGVKD. The CDR3 runs to 16 residues. Trimming shortened V by 9 bases and J by 0 bases, and 15 bases separated the two germline ends. The CDR3 is CAITATGSSYNSPLHF. CDR3 in DNA: TGTGCCATTACAGCCACAGGGAGCTCCTATAATTCACCCCTCCACTTT.

The V call is TRBV29-1, the J call TRBJ1-3; D gene unclear. The CDR3 runs 14 residues. Germline V lookup: CDR1 SQVTM, CDR2 ANQGSEA. V lost 2 bases and J 0 bases, leaving 8 bases between the germline ends. CDR3 sequence: CSVESGASGNTIYF. CDR3 nucleotides: TGCAGCGTTGAAAGTGGCGCCTCTGGAAACACCATATATTTT.

A word on this clonotype: At one end the junction does not follow the germline gene, possibly because of a read error. The rearrangement links TRBV12-3 or TRBV12-4 to TRBJ2-2; possible D gene TRBD2, 5 bases. The CDR3 is made up of 13 amino acids. The CDR3 spells CASSLGGAGELSF. The DNA for the CDR3 is TGTGCCAGCAGTTTAGGCGGCGCCGGGGAGCTGTCTTTT.

Remarks on this clonotype: A read error may be the cause here, since a much bigger clone is one base away. The chain joins TRBV5-6 to TRBJ2-1, with D unclear. Germline V gene data show CDR1 as SGHDT and CDR2 as YYEEEE. The CDR3 spans 15 residues. The CDR3 nucleotides are TGTGCCAGCAGCTTGTTGACGGAGTGGGTACATGAGCAGCTCTTC. This encodes CASSLLTEWVHEQLF.

This clonotype has a count of ten or more. The gene calls are TRBV27 and TRBJ2-7, with D tentatively TRBD2 (6 bases). The CDR3 runs to 16 residues. CDR1 is MNHEY, CDR2 SMNVEV, per germline (reference sequence). The V end was cut by 5 bases, the J end by 1 base, with 18 bases between. The CDR3 loop is CASSPGGNLESYEQYF. As DNA, the CDR3 is TGTGCCAGCAGTCCTGGGGGGAACTTGGAGTCCTACGAGCAGTACTTC.

This clonotype has a count of ten or more. This chain connects TRBV10-1 to TRBJ1-4, with D possibly matching TRBD1 (6 bases). This CDR3 has 17 amino acids. Germline values: CDR1 WNHNN, CDR2 SYGVQD (reference sequence). Trimming left V 6 bases short and J 17 bases short, with 34 bases between. The CDR3 sequence: CASRHVGGLPTNEKPFF. The CDR3 nucleotides are TGCGCCAGCAGACACGTCGGGGGGCTCCCAACTAATGAAAAACCCTTTTTT.

At least ten counts were recorded for this clonotype. The rearrangement joins TRBV11-2 to TRBJ1-2, with D possibly matching TRBD1 (5 bases). This CDR3 spans 18 amino acids. Between the trimmed V and J ends, which lost 4 bases and 2 bases, there was a span of 23 bases. Germline V gene data show CDR1 as SGHAT and CDR2 as FQNNGV. The CDR3 protein is CASSSLQIPGRGNYGYTF. Here the CDR3 DNA reads TGTGCCAGCAGCTCGCTGCAGATACCGGGACGGGGGAACTATGGCTACACCTTC.

This sequence joins TRBV12-5 and TRBJ2-1, with 8 bases identical to TRBD2. Germline V gene lookup returns CDR1 LGHNT and CDR2 FRNRAP. J lost 8 bases, V lost 8 bases, and 11 bases had no gene match. CDR3 length: 14 residues. CDR3 amino acids: CASPLGLVSDEQFF. The CDR3 DNA follows: TGTGCTAGTCCCCTGGGACTAGTCTCGGATGAGCAGTTCTTC. The full variable domain, completed using reference TRBV12-5 and TRBJ2-1, is DARVTQTPRHKVTEMGQEVTMRCQPILGHNTVFWYRQTMMQGLELLAYFRNRAPLDDSGMPKDRFSAEMPDATLATLKIQPSEPRDSAVYFCASPLGLVSDEQFFGPGTRLTVL.

The genes are TRBV18 and TRBJ1-3; D remains ambiguous. The CDR3 runs to 14 residues. V lost 5 bases, J lost 0 bases, and 8 bases lay in between. In germline, CDR1 is KGHSH, CDR2 LQKENI. The CDR3 bases are TGTGCCAGCTCAGCGGTCGACTCTGGAAACACCATATATTTT. Its protein is CASSAVDSGNTIYF.

This clonotype was counted ten times or more. The chain employs TRBV10-3 and TRBJ2-1; no firm D call. Germline-derived CDR1 and CDR2 are ENHRY and SYGVKD. CDR3 size: 15 residues. V was trimmed by 6 bases and J by 4 bases, leaving 16 bases between them. For the CDR3, the DNA is TGTGCCATCAGCACCCTGACGGGCCGGTACAATGAGCAGTTCTTC. Translating it yields CAISTLTGRYNEQFF.

This clonotype was recorded at least ten times. The chain uses TRBV12-5 and TRBJ1-2; 10 nucleotides align to TRBD1. Germline assignment: CDR1 LGHNT and CDR2 FRNRAP. The CDR3 has 14 residues. Germline trimming cut 4 bases from V and 6 bases from J; bases unmatched to any gene: 5. CDR3: CASGWDRGHNGYTF. CDR3 DNA: TGTGCTAGTGGTTGGGACAGGGGACACAATGGCTACACCTTC.

This clonotype was picked up many times. This rearrangement joins TRBV3-2 to TRBJ2-7; whether TRBD1, the table's D call, matches the DNA was not checked. TRBV3-2 is listed as a pseudogene. There are 15 residues in the CDR3. The CDR3 sequence: CASSQDRGPSYEQYF. Written as DNA, the CDR3 is TGTGCCAGCAGCCAAGACCGGGGACCATCCTACGAGCAGTACTTC.

This clonotype has ten or more counts. The V and J genes are TRBV2 and TRBJ1-1; D is unclear. V shed 7 bases and J shed 2 bases, with 17 bases lying between them. This CDR3 contains 15 residues. The germline V gene has CDR1 SNHLY and CDR2 FYNNEI. CDR3 region: CASTPLEDLNTEAFF. CDR3 sequence (DNA): TGTGCCAGCACCCCCCTCGAAGACCTAAACACTGAAGCTTTCTTT.

Many counts were recorded for this clonotype. V is TRBV7-2 and J is TRBJ1-6; 7 bases match TRBD1. This CDR3 spans 15 amino acids. Germline values: CDR1 SGHTA, CDR2 FQGNSA. Trimming cost V 1 base and J 11 bases; bases outside gene matches: 8. The CDR3, as DNA: TGTGCCAGCAGCTTAGTCTGGGACAGAGATCCACCCCTCCACTTT. It codes for CASSLVWDRDPPLHF.

This clonotype turned up a few times. CDR3 sequence reads: CASSPPRTGEFAGANVLTF. CDR3 nucleotide sequence: TGTGCCAGCAGCCCGCCCCGGACAGGCGAATTCGCTGGGGCCAACGTCCTGACTTTC. The genes are TRBV11-1 and TRBJ2-6, with 7 bases aligning to TRBD1. The CDR3 covers 19 residues. Germline CDR1 and CDR2: SGHAT and FQDESV (reference sequence). Trimming at V came to 5 bases and at J to 2 bases, leaving 15 bases not matched to a gene.

CDR3 sequence: CASALYRGRGELFF. In DNA form, the CDR3 reads TGTGCCAGCGCCCTTTACAGGGGGCGCGGGGAGCTGTTTTTT. The chain carries TRBV7-3 and TRBJ2-2, with 9 bases identical to TRBD1. The germline V gene encodes CDR1 SGHTA and CDR2 FQGTGA. Trimming cost V 8 bases and J 7 bases; bases outside gene matches: 8. This CDR3 contains 14 residues.

The CDR3 sequence is CASSFPHGRARPPTEQYF. DNA for the CDR3: TGTGCCAGCAGTTTCCCTCACGGGAGGGCCCGCCCCCCTACCGAGCAGTACTTC. The rearrangement joins TRBV7-3 to TRBJ2-7; 8 positions match TRBD2. Germline trimming cut 6 bases from V and 6 bases from J; bases unmatched to any gene: 22. CDR3 length equals 18 residues. The germline CDR1 and CDR2 sequences are SGHTA and FQGTGA.

This clonotype was counted at least ten times. This chain joins TRBV12-3 or TRBV12-4 and TRBJ2-1; TRBD2 matches 9 bases. J gave up 7 bases and V 3 bases, and 7 bases lay outside the gene matches. This CDR3 is built from 15 residues. CDR3 region: CASSFGSGSKNEQFF. DNA of the CDR3: TGTGCCAGCAGTTTCGGTAGCGGGAGTAAAAATGAGCAGTTCTTC.

The chain combines TRBV10-3 with TRBJ2-1; 8 bases align to TRBD2. Germline loops: CDR1 ENHRY, CDR2 SYGVKD. J was trimmed by 8 bases and V by 10 bases; bases with no gene match: 7. The CDR3 is made up of 12 amino acids. CDR3 sequence reads: CASPDGRDEQFF. The CDR3 nucleotides are TGTGCCAGCCCAGACGGGAGGGATGAGCAGTTCTTC.

This clonotype was counted many times. This chain uses TRBV10-3 with TRBJ1-5; TRBD1 is a possible D gene (5 bases). CDR3 length: 14 residues. Germline CDR1 ENHRY, CDR2 SYGVKD. Trimming pared 5 bases from V and 1 base from J, leaving 9 bases between. The CDR3 here is CAISYGGSNQPQHF. Written as DNA, the CDR3 is TGTGCCATCAGTTATGGGGGAAGCAATCAGCCCCAGCATTTT.

This chain links TRBV6-2 or TRBV6-3 with TRBJ1-2, with 7 bases identical to TRBD1. The CDR3 is 15 amino acids. CDR1 and CDR2 (germline): MNHEY, SVGEGT. V gave up 0 bases and J gave up 7 bases; unmatched junction bases: 8. The CDR3 loop is CASSYSITGATGYTF. Here the CDR3 DNA reads TGTGCCAGCAGTTACTCGATCACAGGGGCAACTGGCTACACCTTC.

This clonotype was seen many times. V and J are TRBV10-3 and TRBJ1-1; D is ambiguous. Trimming left V 0 bases short and J 4 bases short, with 6 bases between. Germline CDR1 and CDR2: ENHRY and SYGVKD. CDR3 length equals 13 residues. Here the CDR3 reads CAISESVSTEAFF. DNA for the CDR3: TGTGCCATCAGTGAGTCTGTTAGCACTGAAGCTTTCTTT.

There are many counts of this clonotype. The rearrangement uses TRBV2 and TRBJ1-3; D is unclear. CDR3 length: 12 residues. Germline values: CDR1 SNHLY, CDR2 FYNNEI. Trimming took off 7 bases at V and 6 bases at J, with 10 bases between the two ends. CDR3 region: CASILRSNTIYF. In DNA, the CDR3 is TGTGCCAGCATTCTACGTTCAAACACCATATATTTT.

The chain employs TRBV9 and TRBJ1-6; the match to TRBD1 covers 9 bases. The CDR3 consists of 15 residues. V was clipped by 0 bases and J by 10 bases; unmatched bases: 5. CDR1 and CDR2 from the germline V gene are SGDLS and YYNGEE. The CDR3 region has the DNA TGTGCCAGCAGCGTAGAGGGACAGGGATGGTCACCCCTCCACTTT. Its protein is CASSVEGQGWSPLHF.

V and J are TRBV20-1 and TRBJ1-1; 9 nucleotides line up with TRBD1. CDR1 and CDR2 (germline): DFQATT, SNEGSKA (reference sequence). With V trimmed by 0 bases and J by 5 bases, 10 bases remained unmatched. The CDR3 is made up of 16 amino acids. DNA of the CDR3: TGCAGTGCTAGAGATAGCGACAGGGGGGGTTGGACTGAAGCTTTCTTT. Amino acid sequence: CSARDSDRGGWTEAFF.